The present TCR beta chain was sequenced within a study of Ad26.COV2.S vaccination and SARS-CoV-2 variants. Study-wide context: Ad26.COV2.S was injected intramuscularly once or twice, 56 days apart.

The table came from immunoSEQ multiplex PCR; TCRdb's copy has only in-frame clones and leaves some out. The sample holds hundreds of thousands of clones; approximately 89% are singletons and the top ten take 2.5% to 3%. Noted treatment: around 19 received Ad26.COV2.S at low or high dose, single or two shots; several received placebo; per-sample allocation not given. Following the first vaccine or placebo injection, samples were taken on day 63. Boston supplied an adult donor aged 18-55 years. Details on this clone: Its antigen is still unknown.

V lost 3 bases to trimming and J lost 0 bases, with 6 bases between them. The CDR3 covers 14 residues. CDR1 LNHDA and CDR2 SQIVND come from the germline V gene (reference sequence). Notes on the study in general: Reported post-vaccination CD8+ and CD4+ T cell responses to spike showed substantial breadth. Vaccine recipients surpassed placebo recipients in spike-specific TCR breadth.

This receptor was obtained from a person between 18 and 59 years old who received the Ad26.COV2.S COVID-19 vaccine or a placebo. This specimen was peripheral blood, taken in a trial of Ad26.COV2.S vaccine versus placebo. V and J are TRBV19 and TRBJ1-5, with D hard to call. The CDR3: CASSIGYSNQPQHF. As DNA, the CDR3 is TGTGCCAGTAGTATCGGGTATAGCAATCAGCCCCAGCATTTT.